Listed here is a single T cell receptor beta chain. Its specificity is not known. This clone may be a read error of a much larger clone one base away. This CDR3 has 13 residues. V was cut by 6 bases and J by 4 bases, with 13 bases left in between. Germline CDR1 SGHTA, CDR2 FQGNSA. The record originates from a study of human T cells and chemical hapten exposure. Findings and limits, study-wide: Against controls, expanded TCRs gave rise to significantly more large CDR3 similarity clusters. A positive correlation with patch test score was found for PT1 expanded TCR counts. It should be noted that donors had alopecia, so their immune response may differ from healthy people's.

A single record per CDR3 protein comes from TCRdb applying MiXCR to the RACE reads. The sample lists about 120,000 distinct CDR3 sequences; around 11% were seen once. Documented time point: patch test 3, about 24 weeks after DPC sensitization. Indicated treatment: therapeutic diphenylcyclopropenone sensitization with weekly scalp DPC. Alopecia patients deemed DPC-suitable, aged 18 to 70, excluding pregnancy. Sequencing used whole blood, obtained in connection with sensitization to the hapten diphenylcyclopropenone (DPC). The chain has TRBV7-2 and TRBJ2-7; D is possibly TRBD1 or TRBD2 (5 bases each). This clonotype originated in a woman between 45 and 65 years old with alopecia areata. Some clones in this sample may be carry-over from other donors' samples. CDR3 sequence: CASSWGWRYEQYF. The DNA of the CDR3 is TGTGCCAGCAGTTGGGGGTGGAGGTACGAGCAGTACTTC.